This T cell receptor (beta chain) was recovered during a study of blood T cell repertoires in COVID-19. TCRdb keeps only in-frame clones here, not all; method: immunoSEQ multiplex PCR. The sample records 90,000 to 100,000 clones, approximately 86% being singletons. The CDR3 sequence is 18 residues long. V was pared by 5 bases and J by 4 bases, with 18 bases of the junction left unmatched. Per the germline V gene, CDR1 is PRHDT and CDR2 is FYEKMQ (reference sequence). The TCR sequence derives from a man aged 80 or over with acute or convalescent COVID-19. Source material: peripheral blood. The J gene is TRBJ2-7, the V gene TRBV13; 9 nucleotides line up with TRBD2. CDR3 DNA: TGTGCCAGCAGCCCCGAAGGCTCCTGGCCTAGCGGGACTTACGAGCAGTACTTC. This translates into CASSPEGSWPSGTYEQYF.